This TCR beta chain emerged from a study of tumor-infiltrating lymphocytes in primary liver carcinoma. Study results and caveats: Merely some 7-24% of top clones spanned all five tumor regions.

A constant-region primer primed TCR beta cDNA synthesis from about 490 ng of total RNA. Three nested multiplex PCR rounds of slightly modified ARM-PCR generated TCR beta libraries. Using its own MiXCR run on the multiplex PCR reads, TCRdb lists one record per CDR3 protein. The sample holds approximately 110,000 distinct CDR3 sequences, 64% seen once. About this clonotype: What it binds is not known. At one of its ends the junction is not consistent with the germline gene, which may arise from a read error.

RNA and DNA were co-extracted from approximately 20-30 mg of unsorted bulk tissue. Each of the tumor samples contained in excess of 75% viable tumor cells. Sequencing was done on a sample of liver tumor tissue from sampling region 3. The subset here: tumor region T3, left-lateral pole. The TCR comes from a woman aged 55-69 years with primary liver carcinoma and hepatitis B virus infection.

The CDR3 coding sequence is TGTGCCAGCAGGAGACGGACCGGGCCCCAGCATTTC. Encoded protein: CASRRRTGPQHF. J is TRBJ1-5 and V is TRBV6-1; D remains unclear. The CDR3 contains 12 residues. Germline assignment: CDR1 MNHNS and CDR2 SASEGT.